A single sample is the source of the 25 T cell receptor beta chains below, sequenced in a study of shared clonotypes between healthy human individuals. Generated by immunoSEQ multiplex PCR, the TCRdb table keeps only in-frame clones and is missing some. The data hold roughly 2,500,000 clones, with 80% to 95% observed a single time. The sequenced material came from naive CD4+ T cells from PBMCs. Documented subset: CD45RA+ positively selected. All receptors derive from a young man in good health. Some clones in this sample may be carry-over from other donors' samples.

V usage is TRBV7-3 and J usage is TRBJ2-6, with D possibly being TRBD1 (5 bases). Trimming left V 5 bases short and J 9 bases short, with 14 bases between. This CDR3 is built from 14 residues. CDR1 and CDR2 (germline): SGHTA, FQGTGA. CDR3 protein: CASSVGQGINVLTF. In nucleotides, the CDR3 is TGTGCCAGCAGCGTCGGACAAGGGATCAACGTCCTGACTTTC.

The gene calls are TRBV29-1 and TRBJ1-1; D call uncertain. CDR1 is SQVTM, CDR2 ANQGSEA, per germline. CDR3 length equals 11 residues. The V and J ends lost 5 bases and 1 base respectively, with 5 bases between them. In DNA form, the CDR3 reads TGCAGCGTTTGGGGGAACACTGAAGCTTTCTTT. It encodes CSVWGNTEAFF.

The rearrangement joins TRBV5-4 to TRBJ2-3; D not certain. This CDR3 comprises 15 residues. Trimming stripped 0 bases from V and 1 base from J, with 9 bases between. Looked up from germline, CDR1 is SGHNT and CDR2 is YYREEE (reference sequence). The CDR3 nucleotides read TGTGCCAGCAGCTTGGTCGGGCCCCGCACAGATACGCAGTATTTT. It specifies CASSLVGPRTDTQYF. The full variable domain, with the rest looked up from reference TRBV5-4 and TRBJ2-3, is ETGVTQSPTHLIKTRGQQVTLRCSSQSGHNTVSWYQQALGQGPQFIFQYYREEENGRGNFPPRFSGLQFPNYSSELNVNALELDDSALYLCASSLVGPRTDTQYFGPGTRLTVL.

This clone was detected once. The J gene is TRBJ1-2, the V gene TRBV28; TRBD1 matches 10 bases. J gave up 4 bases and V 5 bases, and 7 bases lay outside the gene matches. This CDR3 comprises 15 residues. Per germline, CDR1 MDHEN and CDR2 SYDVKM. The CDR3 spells CASSRTGTGAYGYTF. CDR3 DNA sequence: TGTGCCAGCAGTCGAACCGGGACAGGGGCCTATGGCTACACCTTC.

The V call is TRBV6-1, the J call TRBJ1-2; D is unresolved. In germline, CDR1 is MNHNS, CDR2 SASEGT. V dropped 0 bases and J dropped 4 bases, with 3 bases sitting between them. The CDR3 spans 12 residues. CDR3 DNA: TGTGCCAGCAGTGAAGCGTTCTATGGCTACACCTTC. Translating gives CASSEAFYGYTF.

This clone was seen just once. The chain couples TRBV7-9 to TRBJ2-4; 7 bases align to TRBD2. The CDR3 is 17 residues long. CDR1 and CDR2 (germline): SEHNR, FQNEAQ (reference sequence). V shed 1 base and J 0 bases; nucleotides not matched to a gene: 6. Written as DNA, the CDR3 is TGTGCCAGCAGCTTAGGTGAGGGAGGGATAGCCAAAAACATTCAGTACTTC. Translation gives CASSLGEGGIAKNIQYF.

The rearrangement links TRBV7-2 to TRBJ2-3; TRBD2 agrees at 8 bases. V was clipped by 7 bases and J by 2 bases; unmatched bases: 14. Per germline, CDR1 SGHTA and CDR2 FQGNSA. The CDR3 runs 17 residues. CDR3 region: CASTPWAGGSNTDTQYF. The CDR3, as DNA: TGTGCCAGCACCCCTTGGGCGGGAGGAAGTAACACAGATACGCAGTATTTT.

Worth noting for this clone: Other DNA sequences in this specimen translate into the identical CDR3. The CDR3 nucleotides are TGTGCCAGCAGCGGGGGCAGGTCGTACGAGCAGTACTTC. Protein: CASSGGRSYEQYF. The rearrangement joins TRBV28 to TRBJ2-7; possibly TRBD1 or TRBD2 for D (6 bases each). This CDR3 region has 13 residues. From germline, CDR1 is MDHEN and CDR2 SYDVKM. Trimming removed 6 bases at V and 4 bases at J, with 13 bases between.

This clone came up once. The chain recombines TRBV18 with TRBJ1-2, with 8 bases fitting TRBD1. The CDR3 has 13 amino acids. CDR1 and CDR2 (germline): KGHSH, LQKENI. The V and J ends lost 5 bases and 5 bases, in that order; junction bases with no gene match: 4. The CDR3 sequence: CASSGQGRYGYTF. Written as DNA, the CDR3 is TGTGCCAGCTCAGGACAGGGACGATATGGCTACACCTTC.

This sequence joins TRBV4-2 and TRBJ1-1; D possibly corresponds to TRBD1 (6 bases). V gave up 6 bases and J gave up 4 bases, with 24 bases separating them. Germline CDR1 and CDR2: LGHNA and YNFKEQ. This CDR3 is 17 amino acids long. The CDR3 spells CASRYIGHSGGPTEAFF. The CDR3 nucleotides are TGTGCCAGCAGATACATCGGCCATAGCGGGGGCCCCACTGAAGCTTTCTTT.

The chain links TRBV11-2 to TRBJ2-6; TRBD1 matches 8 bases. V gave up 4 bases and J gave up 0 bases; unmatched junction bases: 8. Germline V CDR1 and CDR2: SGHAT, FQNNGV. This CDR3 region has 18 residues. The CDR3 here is CASSYFGQGSSGANVLTF. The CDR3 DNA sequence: TGTGCCAGCAGCTACTTCGGACAGGGCTCCTCTGGGGCCAACGTCCTGACTTTC.

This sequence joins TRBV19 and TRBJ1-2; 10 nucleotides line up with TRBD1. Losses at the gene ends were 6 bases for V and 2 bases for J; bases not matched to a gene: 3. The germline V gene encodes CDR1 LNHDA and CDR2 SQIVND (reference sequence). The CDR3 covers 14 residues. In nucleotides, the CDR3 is TGTGCCAGTAGCTCGGGACAGGGGAACTATGGCTACACCTTC. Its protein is CASSSGQGNYGYTF.

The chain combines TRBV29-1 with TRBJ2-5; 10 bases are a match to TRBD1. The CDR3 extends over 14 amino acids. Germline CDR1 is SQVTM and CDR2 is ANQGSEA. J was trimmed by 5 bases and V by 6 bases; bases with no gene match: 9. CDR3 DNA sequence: TGCAGCGTCTCCGGGACAGGGGTTGTGGAGACCCAGTACTTC. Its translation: CSVSGTGVVETQYF.

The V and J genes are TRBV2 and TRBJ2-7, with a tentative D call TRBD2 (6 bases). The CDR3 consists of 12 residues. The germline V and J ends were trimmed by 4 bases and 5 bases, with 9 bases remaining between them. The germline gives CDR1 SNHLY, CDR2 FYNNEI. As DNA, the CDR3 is TGTGCCAGCAGTGGCGGGGTTAACGAGCAGTACTTC. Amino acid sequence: CASSGGVNEQYF.

Here the CDR3 DNA reads TGTGCCAGCGGGGTTGTTGGTGACCAGCCCCAGCATTTT. It yields the protein CASGVVGDQPQHF. This sequence joins TRBV28 and TRBJ1-5; no clear D gene. Germline V lookup: CDR1 MDHEN, CDR2 SYDVKM. V shed 8 bases and J shed 7 bases, with 15 bases lying between them. The CDR3 has 13 residues.

For the CDR3, the DNA is TGTGCCAGCAGTTCCTCCGGGCTTCTGGGCTACACCTTC. Protein product: CASSSSGLLGYTF. The chain joins TRBV28 to TRBJ1-2, with unresolved D. This CDR3 region has 13 residues. V gave up 4 bases and J gave up 8 bases, with 14 bases separating them. Germline V gene lookup returns CDR1 MDHEN and CDR2 SYDVKM.

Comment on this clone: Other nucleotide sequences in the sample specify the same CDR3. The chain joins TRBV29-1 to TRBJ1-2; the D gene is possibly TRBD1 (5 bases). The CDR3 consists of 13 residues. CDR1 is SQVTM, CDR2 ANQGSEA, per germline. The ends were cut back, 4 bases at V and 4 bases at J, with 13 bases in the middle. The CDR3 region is CSVGQGNLYGYTF. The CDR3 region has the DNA TGCAGCGTTGGTCAGGGAAACCTCTATGGCTACACCTTC.

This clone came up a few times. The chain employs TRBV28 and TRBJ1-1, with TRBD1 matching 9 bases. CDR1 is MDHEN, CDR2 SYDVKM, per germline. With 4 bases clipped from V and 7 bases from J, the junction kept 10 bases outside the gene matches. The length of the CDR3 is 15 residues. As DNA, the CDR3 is TGTGCCAGCAGTTCCGGGACAGGGAACGGTGTTGAAGCTTTCTTT. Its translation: CASSSGTGNGVEAFF.

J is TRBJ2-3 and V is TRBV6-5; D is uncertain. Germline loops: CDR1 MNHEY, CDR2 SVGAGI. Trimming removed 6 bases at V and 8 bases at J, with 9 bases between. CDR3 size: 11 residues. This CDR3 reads CASRTFGTQYF. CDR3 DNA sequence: TGTGCCAGCAGAACTTTCGGTACGCAGTATTTT.

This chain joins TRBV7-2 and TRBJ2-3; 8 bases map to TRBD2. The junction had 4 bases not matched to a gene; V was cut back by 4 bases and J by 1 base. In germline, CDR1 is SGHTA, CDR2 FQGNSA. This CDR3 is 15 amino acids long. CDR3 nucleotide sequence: TGTGCCAGCAGCTCGAGCGGGAGTCGCACAGATACGCAGTATTTT. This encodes CASSSSGSRTDTQYF.

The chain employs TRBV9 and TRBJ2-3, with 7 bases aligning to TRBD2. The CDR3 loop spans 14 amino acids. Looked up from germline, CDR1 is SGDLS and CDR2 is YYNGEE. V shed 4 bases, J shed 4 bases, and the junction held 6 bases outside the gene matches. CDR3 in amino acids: CASSPAGRSDTQYF. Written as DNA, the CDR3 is TGTGCCAGCAGCCCAGCGGGAAGGTCAGATACGCAGTATTTT.

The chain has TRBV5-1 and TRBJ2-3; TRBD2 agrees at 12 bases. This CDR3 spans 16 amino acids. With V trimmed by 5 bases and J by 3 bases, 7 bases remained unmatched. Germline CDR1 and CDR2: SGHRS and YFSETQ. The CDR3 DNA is TGCGCCAGCAGGACTAGCGGGAGTTTCGGGACAGATACGCAGTATTTT. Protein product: CASRTSGSFGTDTQYF.

The CDR3 bases are TGTGCCAGTAGTAACGGACAGGGAAGGGATCAGCCCCAGCATTTT. Its protein is CASSNGQGRDQPQHF. This chain links TRBV19 with TRBJ1-5, with 8 bases fitting TRBD1. Looked up from germline, CDR1 is LNHDA and CDR2 is SQIVND (reference sequence). Trimming cost V 4 bases and J 5 bases; bases outside gene matches: 7. The CDR3 has 15 residues.

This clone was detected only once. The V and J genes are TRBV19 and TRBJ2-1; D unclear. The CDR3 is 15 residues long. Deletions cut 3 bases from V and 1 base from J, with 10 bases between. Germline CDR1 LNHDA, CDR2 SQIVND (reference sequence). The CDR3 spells CASSISAKSYNEQFF. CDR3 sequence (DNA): TGTGCCAGTAGTATCTCAGCGAAATCCTACAATGAGCAGTTCTTC. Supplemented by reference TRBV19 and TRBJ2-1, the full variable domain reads DGGITQSPKYLFRKEGQNVTLSCEQNLNHDAMYWYRQDPGQGLRLIYYSQIVNDFQKGDIAEGYSVSREKKESFPLTVTSAQKNPTAFYLCASSISAKSYNEQFFGPGTRLTVL.

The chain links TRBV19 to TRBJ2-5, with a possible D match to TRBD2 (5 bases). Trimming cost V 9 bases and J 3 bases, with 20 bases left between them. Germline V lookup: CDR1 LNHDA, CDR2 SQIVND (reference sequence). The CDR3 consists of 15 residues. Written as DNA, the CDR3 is TGTGCCAGGGGCGGGTCCCCTGGCCTCGAAGAGACCCAGTACTTC. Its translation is CARGGSPGLEETQYF.